This is a list of T cell receptor beta chains from one sample in a study of blood T cell repertoires in COVID-19. Sequencing was performed with immunoSEQ multiplex PCR; in TCRdb, only in-frame clones are kept and a portion is missing. The table has fewer than 45,000 clones, around four fifths seen once; the top ten hold over 1.5%. The specimen sequenced was peripheral blood. The receptors come from a man aged 60 to 69 with COVID-19, enrolled during active disease. The CDR3 runs from the conserved cysteine through the conserved F or W. The D gene is left open where the match is weak.

J: TRBJ1-1
D: .
length: 14
V: TRBV18
CDR3: CASSPTEAYGLAFF

J: TRBJ2-1
D: .
length: 14
V: TRBV11-2
CDR3: CASRYRPGYNEQFF

J: TRBJ2-3
D: .
length: 15
V: TRBV6-2/TRBV6-3
CDR3: CASSYGRVHTDTQYF

J: TRBJ2-3
D: .
length: 11
V: TRBV10-1
CDR3: CASTATDTQYF

J: TRBJ1-1
D: .
length: 14
V: TRBV28
CDR3: CASRRRGGAGGAFF

J: TRBJ1-1
D: .
length: 15
V: TRBV18
CDR3: CASWGDGKRGTEAFF

J: TRBJ1-5
D: .
length: 16
V: TRBV27
CDR3: CASSLSPIGANQPQHF

J: TRBJ1-2
D: TRBD1
length: 14
V: TRBV5-6
CDR3: CASSKQGAQGGYTF

J: TRBJ1-4
D: .
length: 15
V: TRBV11-2
CDR3: CASSPQRGDNEKLFF

J: TRBJ1-6
D: .
length: 15
V: TRBV28
CDR3: CASITASSYNSPLHF

J: TRBJ2-5
D: .
length: 14
V: TRBV6-5
CDR3: CASSFTGWSETQYF

J: TRBJ2-7
D: TRBD2
length: 13
V: TRBV12-3/TRBV12-4
CDR3: CASTPGGGKEQYF

J: TRBJ1-6
D: TRBD1
length: 16
V: TRBV7-2
CDR3: CASSTNRGSYNSPLHF

J: TRBJ2-5
D: .
length: 14
V: TRBV5-1
CDR3: CASSVGTGREAQYF

J: TRBJ2-1
D: .
length: 15
V: TRBV6-5
CDR3: CASTPEYRVLNEQFF

J: TRBJ1-2
D: .
length: 15
V: TRBV2
CDR3: CASSEGAGRLYGYTF

J: TRBJ2-1
D: .
length: 16
V: TRBV18
CDR3: CASSPPTDYLYNEQFF

J: TRBJ1-5
D: .
length: 14
V: TRBV6-5
CDR3: CASSRGYSNQPQHF

J: TRBJ2-3
D: .
length: 14
V: TRBV5-1
CDR3: CASSPEVYTDTQYF

J: TRBJ2-7
D: TRBD1
length: 13
V: TRBV5-1
CDR3: CASSIDRGSEQYF

J: TRBJ2-7
D: .
length: 11
V: TRBV30
CDR3: CAWRQGGGMYF

J: TRBJ1-3
D: .
length: 15
V: TRBV5-4
CDR3: CASSPGGSPGNTIYF

J: TRBJ2-5
D: TRBD2
length: 16
V: TRBV7-9
CDR3: CASSFSGLLPGETQYF

J: TRBJ1-4
D: .
length: 13
V: TRBV28
CDR3: CASIYRNGEKLFF

J: TRBJ1-5
D: .
length: 14
V: TRBV29-1
CDR3: CSVADTYSNQPQHF

J: TRBJ1-2
D: TRBD1
length: 15
V: TRBV2
CDR3: CASSESGQGVTGYTF

J: TRBJ2-2
D: .
length: 16
V: TRBV10-2
CDR3: CASSESGFMNTGELFF

J: TRBJ1-5
D: .
length: 14
V: TRBV10-2
CDR3: CASSDLYSNQPQHF

J: TRBJ1-2
D: .
length: 14
V: TRBV2
CDR3: CASSQTVTVYGYTF

J: TRBJ1-5
D: TRBD1
length: 16
V: TRBV6-2/TRBV6-3
CDR3: CASSAPPGQGLQPQHF

J: TRBJ1-4
D: TRBD1
length: 14
V: TRBV7-9
CDR3: CASSSTGVGEKLFF

J: TRBJ1-2
D: .
length: 12
V: TRBV12-3/TRBV12-4
CDR3: CASRTPGGAPTF

J: TRBJ1-2
D: .
length: 13
V: TRBV29-1
CDR3: CSVDQQVGGGYTF

J: TRBJ2-6
D: .
length: 12
V: TRBV2
CDR3: CASSTGANVLTF

J: TRBJ1-5
D: .
length: 15
V: TRBV9
CDR3: CASSPTGWGNQPQHF

J: TRBJ2-3
D: .
length: 12
V: TRBV28
CDR3: CASNINTDTQYF

J: TRBJ1-1
D: .
length: 11
V: TRBV6-5
CDR3: CASLEVNEAFF

J: TRBJ1-1
D: .
length: 14
V: TRBV3-1/TRBV3-2
CDR3: CASSQGERGTEAFF

J: TRBJ1-2
D: .
length: 15
V: TRBV7-8
CDR3: CASSALEASPYGYTF

J: TRBJ1-2
D: .
length: 14
V: TRBV6-6
CDR3: CASKDTGQVEGYTF

J: TRBJ2-1
D: TRBD2
length: 12
V: TRBV10-1
CDR3: CASSAGGAEQFF

J: TRBJ2-7
D: TRBD2
length: 14
V: TRBV27
CDR3: CASGLLAGGYEQYF

J: TRBJ1-1
D: .
length: 13
V: TRBV19
CDR3: CASSSAVFTEAFF

J: TRBJ1-3
D: .
length: 14
V: TRBV9
CDR3: CASSPGISGNTIYF

J: TRBJ1-1
D: .
length: 15
V: TRBV30
CDR3: CAWSAPGVRPLEAFF

J: TRBJ1-2
D: .
length: 13
V: TRBV2
CDR3: CASSVDRNYGYTF

J: TRBJ1-4
D: TRBD1
length: 15
V: TRBV9
CDR3: CASSADPGQGEKLFF

J: TRBJ2-1
D: .
length: 14
V: TRBV4-1
CDR3: CASSRGKEGYEQFF

J: TRBJ2-1
D: TRBD2
length: 15
V: TRBV27
CDR3: CASSLGTSEYNEQFF

J: TRBJ1-6
D: TRBD1
length: 14
V: TRBV19
CDR3: CASSHRGNNSPLHF

J: TRBJ1-1
D: .
length: 16
V: TRBV5-1
CDR3: CASSSMGEVRDTEAFF

J: TRBJ2-7
D: TRBD2
length: 17
V: TRBV7-8
CDR3: CASSLARVSGRGNEQYF

J: TRBJ1-4
D: TRBD1
length: 13
V: TRBV11-2
CDR3: CASSRDRAEKLFF